The 14 T cell receptor beta chains given below trace back to one sample, sequenced in a study of coeliac disease. The table came from immunoSEQ multiplex PCR; TCRdb's copy has only in-frame clones and leaves some out. Here the sample spans around 6,700 clones, about 71% being singletons. Sequenced input: lamina propria lymphocytes from the gut. These receptors were obtained from a middle-aged man with active celiac disease.

This clone is categorized as medium-sized. The chain uses TRBV7-9 and TRBJ2-7, with 7 bases that match TRBD1. CDR1 and CDR2 from the germline V gene are SEHNR and FQNEAQ (reference sequence). The trim removed 1 base at V and 0 bases at J, leaving 6 bases unmatched. The CDR3 contains 16 residues. The CDR3 protein is CASSLVPRDSSYEQYV. In DNA form, the CDR3 reads TGTGCCAGCAGCTTAGTACCCAGGGACAGCTCCTACGAGCAGTACGTC.

The gene calls are TRBV7-9 and TRBJ1-1; D perhaps matches TRBD1 (6 bases). V lost 5 bases to trimming and J lost 1 base, with 11 bases between them. CDR3 length equals 14 residues. Germline V lookup: CDR1 SEHNR, CDR2 FQNEAQ (reference sequence). The CDR3 spells CASSPGQKNTEAFF. The CDR3 region has the DNA TGTGCCAGCAGCCCCGGACAGAAGAACACTGAAGCTTTCTTT.

This clone was seen a few times. The genes are TRBV7-9 and TRBJ2-6, with D possibly TRBD1 on 5 matching bases. The CDR3 loop spans 14 amino acids. The germline CDR1 and CDR2 sequences are SEHNR and FQNEAQ (reference sequence). V lost 5 bases to trimming and J lost 1 base, with 6 bases between them. The CDR3 loop reads CASSPGSGANVLTF. CDR3 DNA sequence: TGTGCCAGCAGCCCAGGGTCTGGGGCCAACGTCCTGACTTTC. Based on the CDR3 plus reference TRBV7-9 and TRBJ2-6, the full variable domain is DTGVSQNPRHKITKRGQNVTFRCDPISEHNRLYWYRQTLGQGPEFLTYFQNEAQLEKSRLLSDRFSAERPKGSFSTLEIQRTEQGDSAMYLCASSPGSGANVLTFGAGSRLTVL.

The V and J genes are TRBV5-1 and TRBJ2-5; TRBD2 might be the D (7 bases). The germline V and J ends were trimmed by 4 bases and 3 bases, with 19 bases remaining between them. Germline V gene lookup returns CDR1 SGHRS and CDR2 YFSETQ. The CDR3 consists of 16 residues. The CDR3 bases are TGCGCCAGCAGCCCTGGGACAATGGGGGGGAAAGAGACCCAGTACTTC. Its translation is CASSPGTMGGKETQYF.

The chain employs TRBV7-2 and TRBJ2-3; possibly TRBD2 for D (6 bases). Trimming took off 5 bases at V and 0 bases at J, with 18 bases between the two ends. From germline, CDR1 is SGHTA and CDR2 FQGNSA. The CDR3 contains 17 residues. DNA for the CDR3: TGTGCCAGCAGCAATAGGGACTGGCTGACTAGCACAGATACGCAGTATTTT. Translated: CASSNRDWLTSTDTQYF.

J is TRBJ1-1 and V is TRBV5-1, with a weak D call TRBD1 (6 bases). Germline CDR1 and CDR2: SGHRS and YFSETQ. Deletions cut 0 bases from V and 4 bases from J, with 10 bases between. The CDR3 loop spans 14 amino acids. The DNA of the CDR3 is TGCGCCAGCAGCTTGGCGGGCAGGGGCACTGAAGCTTTCTTT. The encoded protein is CASSLAGRGTEAFF. The whole variable domain, filled in from reference TRBV5-1 and TRBJ1-1, reads KAGVTQTPRYLIKTRGQQVTLSCSPISGHRSVSWYQQTPGQGLQFLFEYFSETQRNKGNFPGRFSGRQFSNSRSEMNVSTLELGDSALYLCASSLAGRGTEAFFGQGTRLTVV.

V gene TRBV9 combines with J gene TRBJ2-5; D perhaps matches TRBD2 (6 bases). Trimming removed 6 bases from V and 0 bases from J, with 9 bases in between. This CDR3 has 13 residues. Germline V gene lookup returns CDR1 SGDLS and CDR2 YYNGEE. CDR3 bases: TGTGCCAGCACAGGGAGGTACCAAGAGACCCAGTACTTC. Protein: CASTGRYQETQYF.

This clone turned up a few times. The rearrangement joins TRBV7-3 to TRBJ2-3; 9 bases are shared with TRBD2. CDR1 and CDR2 (germline): SGHTA, FQGTGA. The CDR3 sequence is 17 residues long. V lost 4 bases, J lost 5 bases, and 13 bases stayed unmatched. The DNA for the CDR3 is TGTGCCAGCAGCTCCCATGGGCGGGGGGGCCTCGGAGATACGCAGTATTTT. Its protein is CASSSHGRGGLGDTQYF. The variable domain in full, with the rest retrieved from reference TRBV7-3 and TRBJ2-3, is GAGVSQTPSNKVTEKGKYVELRCDPISGHTALYWYRQSLGQGPEFLIYFQGTGAADDSGLPNDRFFAVRPEGSVSTLKIQRTERGDSAVYLCASSSHGRGGLGDTQYFGPGTRLTVL.

The rearrangement joins TRBV15 to TRBJ2-2; TRBD2 agrees at 10 bases. This CDR3 is built from 16 residues. The junction had 5 bases not matched to a gene; V was cut back by 3 bases and J by 4 bases. Germline V gives CDR1 LNHNV, CDR2 YYDKDF (reference sequence). This CDR3 is CATSSALAGLTGELFF. The CDR3 bases are TGTGCCACCAGCAGCGCACTAGCGGGGCTCACCGGGGAGCTGTTTTTT.

The chain is built from TRBV27 and TRBJ1-3; D ambiguous. Looked up from germline, CDR1 is MNHEY and CDR2 is SMNVEV (reference sequence). V was cut by 5 bases and J by 4 bases, with 9 bases left in between. This CDR3 spans 13 amino acids. The CDR3 is CASSPSRGNTIYF. The CDR3 DNA is TGTGCCAGCAGTCCCTCGAGGGGAAACACCATATATTTT.

V gene TRBV5-1 combines with J gene TRBJ2-5; 10 bases agree with TRBD1. CDR1 is SGHRS and CDR2 is YFSETQ in the germline V gene. The ends lost 4 bases at V and 4 bases at J; junction bases unmatched: 1. This CDR3 has 13 amino acids. The chain's CDR3 is CASSGQGGETQYF. The CDR3 DNA follows: TGCGCCAGCAGCGGACAGGGGGGAGAGACCCAGTACTTC.

This sequence joins TRBV9 and TRBJ2-7; 7 positions agree with TRBD2. This CDR3 comprises 16 residues. The J segment lost 2 bases and the V segment lost 4 bases, leaving 12 bases of the junction unmatched. Germline V CDR1 and CDR2: SGDLS, YYNGEE. The CDR3 is CASSPSTSSIPYEQYV. The CDR3 DNA reads as TGTGCCAGCAGCCCGTCGACTAGCAGCATCCCCTACGAGCAGTACGTC.

V gene TRBV4-2 combines with J gene TRBJ1-1; D not certain. This CDR3 spans 15 amino acids. V was pared by 0 bases and J by 4 bases, with 12 bases between. Germline CDR1 LGHNA, CDR2 YNFKEQ. The CDR3 nucleotides are TGTGCCAGCAGCCAAGATTCGAGTTACGGCACTGAAGCTTTCTTT. Translated, it gives CASSQDSSYGTEAFF.

This clone came up a few times. This chain uses TRBV11-2 with TRBJ1-2; D is unclear. CDR3 length equals 13 residues. Trimming took off 3 bases at V and 7 bases at J, with 12 bases between the two ends. In germline, CDR1 is SGHAT, CDR2 FQNNGV. The CDR3 loop is CASSFLEGTGYTF. CDR3 nucleotides: TGTGCCAGCAGCTTTTTGGAGGGAACTGGCTACACCTTC.